Below are 21 T cell receptor beta chains sequenced from a single sample in a study of T cells in Graves' hyperthyroidism and ophthalmopathy. RNA transcripts yielded amplified TCR beta CDR3 regions. With the HTBI primer set, the TCR CDR3 went through a first round of RT-PCR. TCRdb recomputed calls from the multiplex PCR reads with MiXCR, one row per CDR3 protein. Here the sample spans approximately 710,000 distinct CDR3 sequences, 17% being singletons. The sequencing sample was made of blood. The receptors were gathered from a man aged 50 to 59 with Graves' hyperthyroidism.

The CDR3 protein is CASSQGSPSGANNEQFF. As DNA, the CDR3 is TGCGCCAGCAGCCAAGGTAGTCCTAGCGGGGCTAACAATGAGCAGTTCTTC. The chain links TRBV4-3 to TRBJ2-1; 9 bases align to TRBD2. Germline CDR1 LGHNA, CDR2 YSLEER. J was trimmed by 5 bases and V by 1 base; bases with no gene match: 9. The CDR3 totals 17 residues.

V gene TRBV12-3 or TRBV12-4 combines with J gene TRBJ2-3; 8 bases fit TRBD1. This CDR3 comprises 14 residues. J was trimmed by 6 bases and V by 6 bases; bases with no gene match: 8. The CDR3 loop reads CASRDRAPSDTQYF. In DNA, the CDR3 is TGTGCCAGCAGGGACAGGGCCCCTAGTGATACGCAGTATTTT.

This chain joins TRBV7-2 and TRBJ2-1; 13 positions match TRBD2. J gave up 10 bases and V 5 bases, and 8 bases lay outside the gene matches. The germline V gene has CDR1 SGHTA and CDR2 FQGNSA. There are 15 residues in the CDR3. The DNA for the CDR3 is TGTGCCAGCAGCGGACTAGCGGGAGTGTTTCGCGAGCAGTTCTTC. This translates into CASSGLAGVFREQFF. Using reference TRBV7-2 and TRBJ2-1 for the parts outside the CDR3, the full variable domain is GAGVSQSPSNKVTEKGKDVELRCDPISGHTALYWYRQSLGQGLEFLIYFQGNSAPDKSGLPSDRFSAERTGGSVSTLTIQRTQQEDSAVYLCASSGLAGVFREQFFGPGTRLTVL.

The V and J genes are TRBV3-1 and TRBJ1-1; D may be TRBD1 (5 bases). The CDR3 extends over 14 amino acids. From germline, CDR1 is LGHDT and CDR2 YNNKEL (reference sequence). Between the trimmed V and J ends, which lost 1 base and 5 bases, there was a span of 11 bases. The DNA of the CDR3 is TGTGCCAGCAGCCAAGTTCGGGGGTTAACTGAAGCTTTCTTT. Its translation is CASSQVRGLTEAFF.

V and J are TRBV24-1 and TRBJ2-5; no firm D call. CDR3 length: 15 residues. Germline V gene data show CDR1 as KGHDR and CDR2 as SFDVKD. The CDR3 nucleotides are TGTGCTAACCACCGGCAGCCTCCAAGCCAAGAGACCCAGTACTTC. Its protein is CANHRQPPSQETQYF.

This clonotype was seen ten or more times. CDR3 residues: CASSENGPSPDTQYF. In nucleotides, the CDR3 is TGCGCCAGCAGTGAGAACGGTCCCTCCCCAGATACGCAGTATTTT. The chain couples TRBV10-1 to TRBJ2-3; D remains ambiguous. CDR3 length equals 15 residues. Trimming took 2 bases from V and 4 from J, leaving 13 bases between them. CDR1 is WNHNN, CDR2 SYGVQD, per germline (reference sequence).

In this sample, this clonotype turned up a few times. This chain links TRBV25-1 with TRBJ2-7, with 9 bases identical to TRBD1. CDR1 is MGHDK and CDR2 is SYGVNS in the germline V gene. CDR3 length equals 15 residues. J was trimmed by 4 bases and V by 4 bases; bases with no gene match: 8. CDR3 in DNA: TGTGCCAGCAGTGGGCCGGGACAGGGTAAATACGAGCAGTACTTC. It yields the protein CASSGPGQGKYEQYF.

For this clonotype: This may stem from a read error, because a much larger clone lies one nucleotide away. The rearrangement links TRBV11-3 to TRBJ1-2, with a possible D match to TRBD1 (5 bases). The CDR3 spans 13 residues. Germline lookup yields CDR1 SGHNT and CDR2 YENEEA. Trimming took 1 base from V and 5 from J, leaving 8 bases between them. CDR3 sequence (DNA): TGTGCCAGCAGCTTAGGAGGGGAGTATGGCTACACCTTC. Translation: CASSLGGEYGYTF.

This clonotype was seen a few times. CDR3 in amino acids: CSVEEYRGRKNIQYF. The CDR3 region has the DNA TGCAGCGTTGAAGAGTACAGGGGAAGAAAAAACATTCAGTACTTC. This sequence joins TRBV29-1 and TRBJ2-4; 7 nucleotides match TRBD1. V dropped 0 bases and J dropped 4; count of bases not matched to a gene: 6. Germline V gives CDR1 SQVTM, CDR2 ANQGSEA. This CDR3 region has 15 residues.

The CDR3 region is CSARGGGNSPLHF. The CDR3 nucleotides are TGCAGTGCTAGGGGGGGGGGCAATTCACCCCTCCACTTT. The chain links TRBV20-1 to TRBJ1-6, with a possible D match to TRBD1 (6 bases). The CDR3 covers 13 residues. The germline gives CDR1 DFQATT, CDR2 SNEGSKA (reference sequence). V was shortened by 3 bases and J by 7 bases, with 10 bases between the two germline ends.

The table lists this clonotype with many counts. V and J are TRBV28 and TRBJ1-6; D may be TRBD1 (6 bases). CDR3 length: 14 residues. Germline V gene lookup returns CDR1 MDHEN and CDR2 SYDVKM. The ends were cut back, 5 bases at V and 9 bases at J, with 14 bases in the middle. CDR3 protein: CASSIDRRSSPLHF. CDR3 nucleotides: TGTGCCAGCAGTATTGACAGGAGAAGTTCACCCCTCCACTTT.

There are a few counts of this clonotype. The V gene is TRBV4-1, the J gene TRBJ1-2; 7 bases are shared with TRBD1. V gave up 3 bases and J gave up 4 bases; unmatched junction bases: 23. The CDR3 spans 20 residues. Germline V gene data show CDR1 as MGHRA and CDR2 as YSYEKL. Here the CDR3 reads CASSHNARTRDRERGYGYTF. As DNA, the CDR3 is TGCGCCAGCAGCCACAACGCCCGGACCCGCGACAGGGAACGGGGCTATGGCTACACCTTC.

This clonotype was counted at least ten times. The chain couples TRBV11-2 to TRBJ2-1, with 9 positions matching TRBD1. With 0 bases clipped from V and 9 bases from J, the junction kept 0 bases outside the gene matches. The CDR3 sequence is 13 residues long. Germline-derived CDR1 and CDR2 are SGHAT and FQNNGV. The CDR3 coding sequence is TGTGCCAGCAGCTTAGAGACAGGGGGTGAGCAGTTCTTC. It yields the protein CASSLETGGEQFF.

The chain employs TRBV6-5 and TRBJ2-6, with D tentatively TRBD1 (5 bases). Trimming pared 2 bases from V and 0 bases from J, leaving 8 bases between. There are 16 residues in the CDR3. Germline lookup yields CDR1 MNHEY and CDR2 SVGAGI. For the CDR3, the DNA is TGTGCCAGCAGTTACGACAGAGACTCTGGGGCCAACGTCCTGACTTTC. As protein: CASSYDRDSGANVLTF.

This clonotype was observed a few times. The CDR3 nucleotides are TGTGCCAGCAGCTTATTTCACGAGGGCGCCGGGGAGCTGTTTTTT. Translating gives CASSLFHEGAGELFF. The chain has TRBV7-2 and TRBJ2-2; TRBD2 is a possible D gene (5 bases). This CDR3 spans 15 amino acids. V gave up 2 bases and J gave up 6 bases, with 13 bases separating them. Germline CDR1 is SGHTA and CDR2 is FQGNSA. Full variable domain (remainder filled in from reference TRBV7-2 and TRBJ2-2): GAGVSQSPSNKVTEKGKDVELRCDPISGHTALYWYRQSLGQGLEFLIYFQGNSAPDKSGLPSDRFSAERTGGSVSTLTIQRTQQEDSAVYLCASSLFHEGAGELFFGEGSRLTVL.

This clonotype came up a few times. V gene TRBV7-9 combines with J gene TRBJ2-2; D call uncertain. Germline lookup yields CDR1 SEHNR and CDR2 FQNEAQ (reference sequence). CDR3 size: 13 residues. Trimming removed 2 bases at V and 6 bases at J, with 7 bases between. In DNA, the CDR3 is TGTGCCAGCAGCTTAACCCGTCCCGGGGAGCTGTTTTTT. Translated: CASSLTRPGELFF.

The table lists this clonotype with a few counts. The chain employs TRBV27 and TRBJ2-6, with D tentatively TRBD1 (5 bases). Trimming took 5 bases from V and 4 from J, leaving 12 bases between them. This CDR3 contains 15 residues. The germline CDR1 and CDR2 sequences are MNHEY and SMNVEV (reference sequence). The CDR3 DNA reads as TGTGCCAGCAGTGGCAGGGTTACAGGGGCCAACGTCCTGACTTTC. Its translation is CASSGRVTGANVLTF.

V usage is TRBV28 and J usage is TRBJ2-7; D is ambiguous. CDR3 length: 14 amino acids. V lost 5 bases, J lost 6 bases, and 17 bases lay in between. Germline CDR1 and CDR2: MDHEN and SYDVKM. CDR3 loop: CASSPYSEGSEQYF. The CDR3 nucleotides read TGTGCCAGCAGTCCGTACTCTGAAGGGTCCGAGCAGTACTTC.

This clonotype has ten or more counts. The chain joins TRBV2 to TRBJ2-1, with 13 bases fitting TRBD2. After removal of 6 bases from V and 8 bases from J, the junction contained 13 bases not matched to a gene. In germline, CDR1 is SNHLY, CDR2 FYNNEI. The CDR3 is 17 amino acids. The CDR3 here is CASREFTSGRAGYEQFF. The CDR3 nucleotides read TGTGCCAGCAGGGAATTTACTAGCGGGAGGGCAGGTTATGAGCAGTTCTTC.

Ten or more counts support this clonotype. The chain combines TRBV28 with TRBJ1-3; unclear D gene. V lost 6 bases to trimming and J lost 10 bases, with 13 bases between them. The CDR3 runs 12 residues. The germline CDR1 and CDR2 sequences are MDHEN and SYDVKM. In nucleotides, the CDR3 is TGTGCCAGCAGGTCCCTCAGTGAGACCATATATTTT. Amino acids: CASRSLSETIYF.

The rearrangement links TRBV28 to TRBJ1-1; 7 bases fit TRBD1. Germline trimming cut 3 bases from V and 0 bases from J; bases unmatched to any gene: 7. Germline-derived CDR1 and CDR2 are MDHEN and SYDVKM. The CDR3 runs to 16 residues. The CDR3 loop reads CASSLMGQRMNTEAFF. The CDR3 DNA follows: TGTGCCAGCAGTTTGATGGGACAGCGAATGAACACTGAAGCTTTCTTT.